The 23 T cell receptor beta chains listed next were all sequenced from one sample in a study of blood T cell repertoires in COVID-19. Sequencing used immunoSEQ multiplex PCR; TCRdb keeps in-frame clones, though not all of them. The sample yields 30,000 to 45,000 clones, 78% seen once. The sample consisted of peripheral blood. These TCRs come from a man aged 60 to 69 with acute or convalescent COVID-19.

This rearrangement joins TRBV5-5 to TRBJ2-7; a possible D gene is TRBD2 (6 bases). Germline lookup yields CDR1 SGHKS and CDR2 YYEKEE (reference sequence). The length of the CDR3 is 17 residues. V lost 4 bases, J lost 0 bases, and 20 bases lay in between. CDR3 DNA: TGTGCCAGCAGCACAAGCCTCAGGGACTCAAGCTCCTACGAGCAGTACTTC. It encodes CASSTSLRDSSSYEQYF.

This clone was observed a few times. This chain links TRBV13 with TRBJ2-2; D is unresolved. The V end was cut by 3 bases, the J end by 0 bases, with 8 bases between. The CDR3 consists of 15 residues. The V gene's germline CDR1 is PRHDT and CDR2 FYEKMQ (reference sequence). CDR3 sequence: CASSFRLANTGELFF. The CDR3 coding sequence is TGTGCCAGCAGCTTCCGGCTAGCGAACACCGGGGAGCTGTTTTTT.

The chain has TRBV7-2 and TRBJ2-1; TRBD2 aligns across 14 bases. Germline CDR1 SGHTA, CDR2 FQGNSA. Germline trimming cut 6 bases from V and 3 bases from J; bases unmatched to any gene: 4. CDR3 length: 16 amino acids. The CDR3 region is CASSRGLAGGYNEQFF. The CDR3 DNA reads TGTGCCAGCAGTCGAGGACTAGCGGGAGGCTACAATGAGCAGTTCTTC.

This rearrangement joins TRBV27 to TRBJ1-5; D might be TRBD1 (5 bases). CDR1 is MNHEY and CDR2 is SMNVEV in the germline V gene (reference sequence). The CDR3 is 15 residues long. V lost 3 bases to trimming and J lost 3 bases, with 12 bases between them. Here the CDR3 reads CASSFGPGYNQPQHF. CDR3 sequence (DNA): TGTGCCAGCAGTTTTGGGCCAGGGTACAATCAGCCCCAGCATTTT.

The gene calls are TRBV6-5 and TRBJ1-6; D unresolved. This CDR3 spans 12 amino acids. Germline CDR1 is MNHEY and CDR2 is SVGAGI. V was clipped by 8 bases and J by 10 bases, with 12 bases between them. CDR3 nucleotides: TGTGCCAGCGAAGACCCGGGATCACCCCTCCACTTT. It codes for CASEDPGSPLHF.

The genes are TRBV24-1 and TRBJ2-5; the match to TRBD2 covers 11 bases. Looked up from germline, CDR1 is KGHDR and CDR2 is SFDVKD. Trimming removed 3 bases from V and 0 bases from J; junction bases left unmatched: 8. CDR3 length: 18 amino acids. CDR3 sequence reads: CATSDPTRLAGNQETQYF. The CDR3 DNA sequence: TGTGCCACCAGTGATCCTACTCGACTAGCGGGGAACCAAGAGACCCAGTACTTC.

This rearrangement joins TRBV4-2 to TRBJ2-1, with TRBD2 identical over 9 bases. The V gene's germline CDR1 is LGHNA and CDR2 YNFKEQ. CDR3 length: 16 amino acids. V shed 1 base, J shed 6 bases, and the junction held 7 bases outside the gene matches. In DNA form, the CDR3 reads TGTGCCAGCAGCCAAGTAGCGGGAGAGGCCCGCAATGAGCAGTTCTTC. The encoded protein is CASSQVAGEARNEQFF.

The J gene is TRBJ1-1, the V gene TRBV25-1; D ambiguous. The CDR3 runs 13 residues. Trimming took 1 base from V and 6 from J, leaving 9 bases between them. Germline V CDR1 and CDR2: MGHDK, SYGVNS. DNA of the CDR3: TGTGCCAGCAGTGAATCGGGGATGGCTGAAGCTTTCTTT. As protein: CASSESGMAEAFF.

The gene calls are TRBV19 and TRBJ2-3; 9 nucleotides agree with TRBD1. This CDR3 comprises 15 residues. CDR1 and CDR2 from the germline V gene are LNHDA and SQIVND (reference sequence). Trimming took 7 bases from V and 1 from J; bases not matched to a gene: 6. The CDR3 DNA follows: TGTGCCAGTACCAAGGGACAGGGAGGCACAGATACGCAGTATTTT. Translation: CASTKGQGGTDTQYF.

This rearrangement joins TRBV28 to TRBJ2-3; the match to TRBD2 covers 16 bases. The length of the CDR3 is 19 residues. Germline V gene lookup returns CDR1 MDHEN and CDR2 SYDVKM. V lost 3 bases to trimming and J lost 1 base; unmatched junction nucleotides: 7. CDR3 coding DNA: TGTGCCAGCAGTTTGGGACTAGCGGGAGGGCCGCAGGGCACAGATACGCAGTATTTT. Translated: CASSLGLAGGPQGTDTQYF.

This rearrangement joins TRBV24-1 to TRBJ1-2; D is unclear. V shed 3 bases and J shed 8 bases, with 15 bases lying between them. The V gene's germline CDR1 is KGHDR and CDR2 SFDVKD. The CDR3 is made up of 14 amino acids. In DNA, the CDR3 is TGTGCCACCAGTGATCCCCGCGGGCCCCAAGGCTACACCTTC. The encoded protein is CATSDPRGPQGYTF.

The V gene is TRBV5-1, the J gene TRBJ2-7, with TRBD1 matching 7 bases. The trim removed 0 bases at V and 0 bases at J, leaving 3 bases unmatched. This CDR3 has 15 amino acids. Germline CDR1 and CDR2: SGHRS and YFSETQ. CDR3 DNA: TGCGCCAGCAGCTTGGGTGGACAGGCCTCCTACGAGCAGTACTTC. Residues: CASSLGGQASYEQYF. The full variable domain, rest sourced from reference TRBV5-1 and TRBJ2-7, is KAGVTQTPRYLIKTRGQQVTLSCSPISGHRSVSWYQQTPGQGLQFLFEYFSETQRNKGNFPGRFSGRQFSNSRSEMNVSTLELGDSALYLCASSLGGQASYEQYFGPGTRLTVT.

The genes are TRBV7-9 and TRBJ1-3, with TRBD1 as a possible D gene (5 bases). The CDR3 has 15 residues. Germline lookup yields CDR1 SEHNR and CDR2 FQNEAQ (reference sequence). Trimming took 5 bases from V and 4 from J, leaving 15 bases between them. The CDR3, as DNA: TGTGCCAGCAGCCCGTCAGGGTTGCCCGGAAACACCATATATTTT. Translation: CASSPSGLPGNTIYF.

The gene calls are TRBV10-3 and TRBJ2-7; TRBD1 agrees at 9 bases. CDR1 and CDR2 from the germline V gene are ENHRY and SYGVKD. V was clipped by 4 bases and J by 6 bases; unmatched bases: 4. This CDR3 is 13 amino acids long. CDR3 nucleotides: TGTGCCATCAGTGGGGACAGGGTAGGCGAGCAGTACTTC. As protein: CAISGDRVGEQYF.

The table lists this clone with a count of one. The chain joins TRBV5-4 to TRBJ1-6; 8 bases map to TRBD1. The CDR3 sequence is 16 residues long. CDR1 is SGHNT, CDR2 YYREEE, per germline (reference sequence). The V gene end was trimmed by 4 bases and the J gene end by 7 bases; junction bases not matched to a gene: 10. CDR3 sequence (DNA): TGTGCCAGCAGCGGTGGACTAGGGGACAGGAATTCACCCCTCCACTTT. Translating gives CASSGGLGDRNSPLHF.

The V gene is TRBV7-8, the J gene TRBJ2-7, with 7 bases matching TRBD2. V trimming: 2 bases; J trimming: 1 base; junction bases outside the gene matches: 8. The CDR3 runs 16 residues. From germline, CDR1 is SGHVS and CDR2 FQNEAQ. CDR3 amino acids: CASSLKGGRESYEQYF. The CDR3 nucleotides read TGTGCCAGCAGCTTAAAGGGCGGGCGGGAGTCCTACGAGCAGTACTTC.

The genes are TRBV4-3 and TRBJ2-2; D is unresolved. Per the germline V gene, CDR1 is LGHNA and CDR2 is YSLEER. The CDR3 is made up of 19 amino acids. V gave up 0 bases and J gave up 0 bases, with 17 bases separating them. The CDR3 nucleotides read TGCGCCAGCAGCCAAGACCGTGGCAGTACATTTTCGAACACCGGGGAGCTGTTTTTT. Amino acid sequence: CASSQDRGSTFSNTGELFF.

This chain links TRBV11-2 with TRBJ1-1; D is unclear. The CDR3 consists of 13 residues. V was clipped by 0 bases and J by 5 bases, with 7 bases between them. The V gene's germline CDR1 is SGHAT and CDR2 FQNNGV. DNA for the CDR3: TGTGCCAGCAGCTTAGATCCGAGGACTGAAGCTTTCTTT. Its translation is CASSLDPRTEAFF.

V is TRBV30 and J is TRBJ2-7; 9 positions agree with TRBD1. CDR3 length equals 14 residues. Germline lookup yields CDR1 GTSNPN and CDR2 SVGIG (reference sequence). The V gene end was trimmed by 2 bases and the J gene end by 4 bases; junction bases not matched to a gene: 6. This chain's CDR3 is CAWSPPGQGYEQYF. The CDR3 DNA is TGTGCCTGGAGTCCGCCGGGACAGGGTTACGAGCAGTACTTC.

V usage is TRBV27 and J usage is TRBJ1-4; maybe TRBD1 (6 bases). Germline CDR1 reads MNHEY; CDR2 reads SMNVEV (reference sequence). This CDR3 contains 15 residues. V dropped 6 bases and J dropped 5 bases, with 16 bases sitting between them. The chain's CDR3 is CASSNTGLGNEKLFF. The CDR3, as DNA: TGTGCCAGCAGCAATACAGGGCTGGGGAATGAAAAACTGTTTTTT.

V usage is TRBV6-4 and J usage is TRBJ2-2; 7 bases are a match to TRBD2. V shed 8 bases, J shed 3 bases, and the junction held 6 bases outside the gene matches. From germline, CDR1 is MRHNA and CDR2 SNTAGT. The CDR3 extends over 14 amino acids. The CDR3 DNA sequence: TGTGCCAGCCAGCGGGACCAATACACCGGGGAGCTGTTTTTT. It yields the protein CASQRDQYTGELFF.

This clone was seen only once. J is TRBJ1-2 and V is TRBV5-1; TRBD1 agrees at 7 bases. The CDR3 consists of 15 residues. Germline V gives CDR1 SGHRS, CDR2 YFSETQ. The V segment lost 4 bases and the J segment 6 bases; nucleotides outside the gene matches: 12. For the CDR3, the DNA is TGCGCCAGCAGCAGACGAGAGGGAACAGGGGATGGCTACACCTTC. This encodes CASSRREGTGDGYTF.

The chain carries TRBV20-1 and TRBJ1-5, with TRBD1 matching over 7 bases. In germline, CDR1 is DFQATT, CDR2 SNEGSKA (reference sequence). CDR3 length: 15 residues. Trimming took 3 bases from V and 6 from J; bases not matched to a gene: 11. The CDR3 bases are TGCAGTGCTAGTAATCCCGGGACAGTGGGTCAGCCCCAGCATTTT. As protein: CSASNPGTVGQPQHF.